This TCR beta chain was profiled in a study of T cell responses to AZD1222 COVID-19 vaccine. Findings of the study overall: There were vaccine-associated CD4 TCRs across spike, dominant at 160-218 and 743-854. Recipients of two AZD1222 doses showed rising Spike-specific TCR breadth and depth. No day 14 peak samples; only post-peak repertoires were characterized.

As for this clone: Its antigen is currently unknown.

TCRdb keeps only in-frame clones here, not all; method: immunoSEQ multiplex PCR. The sample includes fewer than 110,000 clones, around 90% of them seen just once. Whether given at about 4 or about 12 weeks, second doses were pooled. Germline lookup yields CDR1 MNHEY and CDR2 SMNVEV (reference sequence). V was shortened by 2 bases and J by 8 bases, with 12 bases between the two germline ends. CDR3 length: 13 amino acids. This specimen consisted of peripheral blood, obtained 28 days after the second AZD1222 dose. The chain links TRBV27 to TRBJ1-2; possibly TRBD1 for D (5 bases). The sequence came from an adult who received the AZD1222 COVID-19 vaccine. This CDR3 is CASSLRGRHGYTF. CDR3 bases: TGTGCCAGCAGTTTAAGGGGACGGCACGGCTACACCTTC.